This TCR beta chain was captured by sequencing in a study of blood T cell repertoires in COVID-19. Overall study context: T cells, B-cell-depleted T cells, or PBMCs provided the cDNA or gDNA that served as material.

Germline lookup yields CDR1 SEHNR and CDR2 FQNEAQ (reference sequence). The V gene lost 4 bases and the J gene lost 1 base, with 16 bases spanning the gap. This CDR3 is built from 17 residues. Original data processing: By means of reference gene primer amplification, nucleated cell counts were estimated. The assay was immunoSEQ multiplex PCR, and TCRdb's table has in-frame clones only and misses some. V and J calls and clone size are given by that table; D and trimming were obtained from the DNA. The sample holds over 40,000 clones; roughly 90% are singletons and the top ten take more than 10%. The receptor comes from a human donor in a cohort sampled during active COVID-19. The genes are TRBV7-9 and TRBJ2-2; D unresolved. The sample consisted of peripheral blood. The DNA for the CDR3 is TGTGCCAGCAGCTCCATTCTGGTGGGCTGGAACACCGGGGAGCTGTTTTTT. Protein sequence: CASSSILVGWNTGELFF.